The rows below give T cell receptor beta chains drawn from one sample of a study of T cells after yellow fever vaccination. Via MiXCR, TCRdb re-called the 5' RACE reads, giving one row per CDR3 protein. The sample includes 35,000 to 55,000 distinct CDR3 sequences, 5.5% to 7.5% of them seen just once. The sample here was PBMCs, either bulk or a sorted T-cell subset (CD4+, CD8+, memory, or dextramer-sorted; not recorded which), taken 45 days after the yellow fever booster vaccination. The receptors stem from a man aged 25 to 40 who received the YFV17D yellow fever vaccine. The CDR3 runs from the conserved cysteine through the conserved F or W. The D gene is left open where the match is weak. The size field is filled for only some rows; it gives once, few, many or a size class.

cdr3_nt: TGCGCCAGCAGCCCAAACAGGGTTAACACTGAAGCTTTCTTT
cdr3_aa: CASSPNRVNTEAFF
d_call: .
v_call: TRBV5-1
j_call: TRBJ1-1
clone_size: many

cdr3_nt: TGTGCCAGCAGTTTGACCCCGACTGAAGCTTTCTTT
cdr3_aa: CASSLTPTEAFF
d_call: .
v_call: TRBV12-3/TRBV12-4
j_call: TRBJ1-1
clone_size: many

cdr3_nt: TGTGCCAGCAGCCCTCGGAGAGGCGGAGCTTTCTTT
cdr3_aa: CASSPRRGGAFF
d_call: .
v_call: TRBV12-3/TRBV12-4
j_call: TRBJ1-1
clone_size: many

cdr3_nt: TGTGCCAGTAACAGGGGGCCCACTGAAGCTTTCTTT
cdr3_aa: CASNRGPTEAFF
d_call: TRBD1
v_call: TRBV2
j_call: TRBJ1-1
clone_size: many

cdr3_nt: TGCAGTGCTAGAGGGGGGGAACGCAGCACAGATACGCAGTATTTT
cdr3_aa: CSARGGERSTDTQYF
d_call: .
v_call: TRBV20-1
j_call: TRBJ2-3
clone_size: many

cdr3_nt: TGTGCCAGCTTCTCCTCTGGGCGCCACAACATTCAGTACTTC
cdr3_aa: CASFSSGRHNIQYF
d_call: .
v_call: TRBV28
j_call: TRBJ2-4
clone_size: few

cdr3_nt: TGTGCCAGCAGCCTACCGGGACTGGCAACCTACGAGCAGTACTTC
cdr3_aa: CASSLPGLATYEQYF
d_call: .
v_call: TRBV11-2
j_call: TRBJ2-7
clone_size: few

cdr3_nt: TGTGCCAGCAGTGAGGACCTCTGGGGTACGCAGTATTTT
cdr3_aa: CASSEDLWGTQYF
d_call: .
v_call: TRBV2
j_call: TRBJ2-3
clone_size: many

cdr3_nt: TGTGCCAGCAGCCCTCGGGACAGGGCGAACACTGAAGCTTTCTTT
cdr3_aa: CASSPRDRANTEAFF
d_call: TRBD1
v_call: TRBV9
j_call: TRBJ1-1
clone_size: many

cdr3_nt: TGTGCCAGCACCAAGACGGACTACAATGAGCAGTTCTTC
cdr3_aa: CASTKTDYNEQFF
d_call: .
v_call: TRBV25-1
j_call: TRBJ2-1
clone_size: few

cdr3_nt: TGTGCCAGCCCACCCCGGGACAGGGGGTCGGGGCGCTCCTACGAGCAGTACTTC
cdr3_aa: CASPPRDRGSGRSYEQYF
d_call: TRBD1
v_call: TRBV6-5
j_call: TRBJ2-7
clone_size: few

cdr3_nt: TGTGCCAGCAGTCTTCAGGGTGTAAGGGGCACTGAAGCTTTCTTT
cdr3_aa: CASSLQGVRGTEAFF
d_call: .
v_call: TRBV25-1
j_call: TRBJ1-1
clone_size: few

cdr3_nt: TGTGCCAGCAGCTCCTATGCTCCGGGCCCAGGGGTCTACGAGCAGTACTTC
cdr3_aa: CASSSYAPGPGVYEQYF
d_call: .
v_call: TRBV5-6
j_call: TRBJ2-7
clone_size: many

cdr3_nt: TGCAGTGCCCTACGGGACTCGTACGAGCAGTACTTC
cdr3_aa: CSALRDSYEQYF
d_call: .
v_call: TRBV20-1
j_call: TRBJ2-7
clone_size: few

cdr3_nt: TGCAGTGCTAGAGACAGCGTCTTAGCCAAAAACATTCAGTACTTC
cdr3_aa: CSARDSVLAKNIQYF
d_call: .
v_call: TRBV20-1
j_call: TRBJ2-4
clone_size: many

cdr3_nt: TGTGCCAGCAGCTTAGTGGACCCTTGGGAGCAGTACTTC
cdr3_aa: CASSLVDPWEQYF
d_call: .
v_call: TRBV7-2
j_call: TRBJ2-7
clone_size: .

cdr3_nt: TGCAGTGCCGCACAGGGTAGTAATGAGCAGTTCTTC
cdr3_aa: CSAAQGSNEQFF
d_call: .
v_call: TRBV20-1
j_call: TRBJ2-1
clone_size: few

cdr3_nt: TGCAGTGCTAGCCTGGGACAGGGGTCTGGAAACACCATATATTTT
cdr3_aa: CSASLGQGSGNTIYF
d_call: TRBD1
v_call: TRBV20-1
j_call: TRBJ1-3
clone_size: few